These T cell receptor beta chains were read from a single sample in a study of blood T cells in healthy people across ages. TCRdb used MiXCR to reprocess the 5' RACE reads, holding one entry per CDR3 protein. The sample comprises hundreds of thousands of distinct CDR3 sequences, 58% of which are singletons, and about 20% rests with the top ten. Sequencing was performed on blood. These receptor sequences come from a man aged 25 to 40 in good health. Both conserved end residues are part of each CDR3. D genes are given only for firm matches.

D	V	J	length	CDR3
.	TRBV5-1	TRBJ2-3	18	CASSLRPALGRSDDTQYF
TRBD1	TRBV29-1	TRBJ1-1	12	CSAGTGVTEAFF
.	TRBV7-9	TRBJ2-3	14	CASSPRPLADTQYF
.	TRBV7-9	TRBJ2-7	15	CASSSTGTVTYEQYF
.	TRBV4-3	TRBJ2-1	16	CASSQGTAPSQNGQFF
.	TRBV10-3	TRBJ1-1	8	CAIMIAFF
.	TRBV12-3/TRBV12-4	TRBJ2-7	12	CASSPGVYEQYF
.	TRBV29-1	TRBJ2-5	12	CSSGTGREAQYF
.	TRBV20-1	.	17	CSAARPSWTRGQETQYF
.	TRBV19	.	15	CASSIDAGTQYEQYF
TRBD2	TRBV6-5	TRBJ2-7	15	CASRAIAGDKYEQYF
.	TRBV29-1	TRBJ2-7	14	CSVEYRDEGYEQYF
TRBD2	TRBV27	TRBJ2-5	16	CASSPRLGGVRETQYF
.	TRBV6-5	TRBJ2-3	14	CASRPGDLVNTQYF
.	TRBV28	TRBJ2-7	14	CASSLQTSIYEQYF
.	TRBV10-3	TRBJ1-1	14	CASLRSEAGTEAFF
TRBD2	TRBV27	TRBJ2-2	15	CASSLRGGQRVELFF
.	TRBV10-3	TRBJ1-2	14	CAIRERRQEDGYTF
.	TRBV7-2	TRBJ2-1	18	CASSQRRLRLNPNNEQFF
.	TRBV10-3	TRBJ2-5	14	CAITSGVGQETQYF
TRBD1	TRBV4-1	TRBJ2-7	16	CASSQVIGTGSYEQYF
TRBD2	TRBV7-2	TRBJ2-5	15	CASSGLAGRLETQYF
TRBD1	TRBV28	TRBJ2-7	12	CASSQDRAHQYF
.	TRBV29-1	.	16	CSVPGRVKSSYNEQYF
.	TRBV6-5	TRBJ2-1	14	CASTKLGDYNEQFF
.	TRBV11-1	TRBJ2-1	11	CASDSSNEQFF
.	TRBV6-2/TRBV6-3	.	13	CASKRGSRETQYF
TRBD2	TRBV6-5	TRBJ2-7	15	CASRRTAGPTYEQYF
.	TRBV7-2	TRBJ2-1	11	CTISSFDEQFF
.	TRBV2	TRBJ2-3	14	CASSEQGITDTQYF
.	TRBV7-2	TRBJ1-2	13	CASSLADSYGYTF
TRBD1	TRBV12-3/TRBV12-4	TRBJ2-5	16	CASSPPGGLPPETQYF
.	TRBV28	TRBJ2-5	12	CASSPITSLPYF
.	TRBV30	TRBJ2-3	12	CAWSVSGNTQYF
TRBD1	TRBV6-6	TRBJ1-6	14	CASTGTGLNSPLHF
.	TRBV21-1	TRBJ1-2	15	CASSTAPGQLDGYTF
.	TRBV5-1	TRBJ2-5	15	CANSERARTSKTQYF
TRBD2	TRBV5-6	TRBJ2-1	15	CASSPPSGRAGEQFF
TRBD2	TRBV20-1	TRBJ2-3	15	CSARQASGGTDTQYF
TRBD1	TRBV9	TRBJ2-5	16	CASSARTTGGRETQYF
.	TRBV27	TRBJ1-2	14	CASSFGGGSDGYTF
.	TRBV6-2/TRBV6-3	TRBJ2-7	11	CAITQGREQYF
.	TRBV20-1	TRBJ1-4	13	CSARQREGEKLFF
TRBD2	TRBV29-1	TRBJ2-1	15	CSAETGTSSYNEQFF
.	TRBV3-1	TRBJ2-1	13	CASSQGGPNEQFF